This T cell receptor beta chain was recorded in a study of CD8+ T cells in alopecia areata. The CDR3 is 17 residues long. V trimming: 5 bases; J trimming: 0 bases; junction bases outside the gene matches: 10. Germline V gene lookup returns CDR1 LGHNA and CDR2 YSLEER. Treatment reported: oral pan-JAK inhibitor, 5-10 mg twice daily. As the sequencing template, cDNA was produced by extracting RNA and reverse transcribing it. Clones were read by immunoSEQ multiplex PCR, and TCRdb kept only the in-frame ones, dropping some. This sample has over 250,000 clones, with 60% found just once. The V gene is TRBV4-3, the J gene TRBJ2-3, with TRBD2 matching over 8 bases. The clonotype was recovered from a human donor with alopecia areata. The sequenced sample was CD4+ T cells sorted from blood, obtained around week 52, from a patient treated with tofacitinib. CDR3 residues: CASSTGGDFPSTDTQYF. CDR3 DNA: TGCGCCAGCAGCACCGGGGGGGACTTTCCTAGCACAGATACGCAGTATTTT.